In this sample, the clone carrying this T cell receptor (beta chain) turned up once. Its antigen is currently unknown. The source of the sample is a study of T cell repertoires in cytomegalovirus infection. This CDR3 has 14 amino acids. Trimming removed 3 bases at V and 8 bases at J, with 11 bases between. TCRdb re-derived calls from the reads in MiXCR, one entry per CDR3 protein. The sample includes approximately 500,000 distinct CDR3 sequences, roughly a third of them seen just once. The chain combines TRBV12-3 or TRBV12-4 with TRBJ1-6; D perhaps matches TRBD1 (5 bases). The origin of this receptor is a human donor in good health (CMV status not recorded). Some clones in this sample may be carry-over from other donors' samples. This specimen was cultured PBMCs, taken from culture after CMV antigen stimulation. CDR3 sequence reads: CASSFRGLDSPLHF. CDR3 sequence (DNA): TGTGCCAGCAGTTTTCGGGGCCTGGATTCACCCCTCCACTTT.